This T cell receptor beta chain stems from a study of lymphopenia after photon versus proton radiotherapy. Only in-frame clones appear in the TCRdb table, and some are missing; sequencing was by immunoSEQ multiplex PCR. The sample includes over 4,500 clones, 70% to 90% of them seen just once. Concerning this clone itself: Its antigen is not identified.

Study-level findings and limits: In patients who died, overall survival fell as post-nadir TCR diversity dropped more. After the lymphocyte nadir, photon-treated repertoires showed oligoclonal expansion, especially of CD8+ Temra cells.

CDR3 length equals 15 residues. The germline gives CDR1 MNHNY, CDR2 SVGAGI (reference sequence). The V gene end was trimmed by 2 bases and the J gene end by 5 bases; junction bases not matched to a gene: 4. J is TRBJ2-1 and V is TRBV6-6, with 9 bases matching TRBD2. The source is a man older than 75 with cholangiocarcinoma. Sequencing was performed on peripheral blood, taken from a patient treated with photon-based radiotherapy. Here the CDR3 reads CASSYGKRGDNEQFF. CDR3 nucleotides: TGTGCCAGCAGTTACGGCAAGCGGGGGGACAATGAGCAGTTCTTC.